Listed below are T cell receptor beta chains from one sample, sequenced in a study of beta chain features in type 1 diabetes. Generated by immunoSEQ multiplex PCR, the TCRdb table keeps only in-frame clones and is missing some. The sample has roughly 150,000 clones, approximately 7.8% seen once. The sequenced sample consisted of central memory CD4+ T cells from blood. The receptors here all came from a woman aged 40 to 55 with type 1 diabetes. Each CDR3 is given with its conserved first and last residue. D genes are given only for firm matches. Size is stated for part of the rows, as once, few or many counts, or as a class when the clone is expanded.

TRBJ2-5 - - TRBV29-1 CSGGDWWEEETQYF TGCAGCGGGGGGGACTGGTGGGAGGAGGAGACCCAGTACTTC
TRBJ2-4 - few TRBV2 CASSATATLAKNIQYF TGTGCCAGCAGCGCTACAGCTACCCTAGCCAAAAACATTCAGTACTTC
TRBJ1-5 TRBD1 - TRBV18 CASSPDRGHQPQHF TGTGCCAGCTCTCCAGACAGGGGGCATCAGCCCCAGCATTTT
TRBJ2-1 TRBD1 few TRBV2 CTDGQGYHNEQFF TGTACCGACGGACAGGGATACCACAATGAGCAGTTCTTC
TRBJ2-1 TRBD2 - TRBV7-3 CASSLTGTSGRDEQFF TGTGCCAGCAGCTTAACTGGGACTAGCGGGAGGGATGAGCAGTTCTTC
TRBJ1-2 - few TRBV30 CAWSPRRERSGYTF TGTGCCTGGAGTCCCCGACGGGAACGGAGTGGCTACACCTTC
TRBJ2-3 - - TRBV28 CASSLERLYRGDTQYF TGTGCCAGCAGTTTGGAGCGGTTATACAGAGGAGATACGCAGTATTTT
TRBJ2-1 - few TRBV7-2 CASSLVGGLTSSDEQFF TGTGCCAGCAGCTTAGTTGGGGGACTGACCTCATCGGATGAGCAGTTCTTC
TRBJ1-3 - - TRBV5-8 CASSLGDSARGNTIYF TGTGCCAGCAGCTTGGGAGACAGCGCACGGGGAAACACCATATATTTT
TRBJ2-3 TRBD2 few TRBV7-2 CASSLRLAGNTDTQYF TGTGCCAGCAGCTTAAGACTAGCGGGTAACACAGATACGCAGTATTTT
TRBJ2-1 TRBD2 few TRBV28 CASGIAGGSEYNEQFF TGTGCCAGCGGTATAGCGGGGGGAAGTGAATACAATGAGCAGTTCTTC
TRBJ2-4 - - TRBV4-3 CASSQDLASYQIGSKNIQYF TGCGCCAGCAGCCAAGATCTTGCTAGCTACCAAATCGGATCCAAAAACATTCAGTACTTC
TRBJ2-5 TRBD1 - TRBV5-1 CASSPPGQRQETQYF TGCGCCAGCAGCCCCCCGGGACAGCGACAAGAGACCCAGTACTTC
TRBJ2-5 TRBD2 - TRBV4-1 CASSQRGGLQETQYF TGCGCCAGCAGCCAACGGGGGGGACTTCAAGAGACCCAGTACTTC